A single sample is the source of the 21 T cell receptor beta chains below, sequenced in a study of cytomegalovirus exposure and HLA in healthy donors. A multiplex PCR was run with 60 Vbeta primers and 13 Jbeta primers. Clones were read by immunoSEQ multiplex PCR, and TCRdb kept only the in-frame ones, dropping some. The top ten hold 4.2% of the sample, which has approximately 87,000 clones, 81% seen once. Sequenced material: PBMCs. Receptors originate from a woman between 70 and 85 years old in good health and CMV-seropositive.

The chain employs TRBV28 and TRBJ2-1; 11 bases align to TRBD2. This CDR3 region has 16 residues. V was pared by 7 bases and J by 4 bases, with 9 bases of the junction left unmatched. Per germline, CDR1 MDHEN and CDR2 SYDVKM. CDR3: CASTGGSGRVYNEQFF. In DNA, the CDR3 is TGTGCCAGCACCGGAGGTAGCGGGAGGGTTTACAATGAGCAGTTCTTC. The complete variable domain, with remaining parts taken from reference TRBV28 and TRBJ2-1, reads DVKVTQSSRYLVKRTGEKVFLECVQDMDHENMFWYRQDPGLGLRLIYFSYDVKMKEKGDIPEGYSVSREKKERFSLILESASTNQTSMYLCASTGGSGRVYNEQFFGPGTRLTVL.

This chain links TRBV4-3 with TRBJ2-2, with TRBD2 identical over 12 bases. Germline assignment: CDR1 LGHNA and CDR2 YSLEER. CDR3 length: 16 amino acids. With V trimmed by 4 bases and J by 5 bases, 5 bases remained unmatched. CDR3 sequence (DNA): TGCGCCAGCAGCCCGGGACTAGCGGGTAGAACCGGGGAGCTGTTTTTT. Amino acids: CASSPGLAGRTGELFF.

The J gene is TRBJ2-7, the V gene TRBV4-3; the match to TRBD2 covers 9 bases. The junction had 6 bases not matched to a gene; V was cut back by 0 bases and J by 3 bases. The germline V gene has CDR1 LGHNA and CDR2 YSLEER. The CDR3 has 16 residues. The CDR3 sequence is CASSQDRTSVFYEQYF. The CDR3 nucleotides read TGCGCCAGCAGCCAAGATCGGACTAGCGTATTCTACGAGCAGTACTTC.

The V and J genes are TRBV4-3 and TRBJ1-5; 9 bases agree with TRBD1. Unmatched junction bases numbered 1, after V lost 3 bases and J lost 4 bases. The CDR3 contains 14 residues. CDR1 is LGHNA, CDR2 YSLEER, per germline. Written as DNA, the CDR3 is TGCGCCAGCAGCCAGGGACAGGGAAATCAGCCCCAGCATTTT. Its protein product is CASSQGQGNQPQHF.

The rearrangement uses TRBV30 and TRBJ2-2; TRBD1 matches 8 bases. The CDR3 runs to 14 residues. Germline CDR1 reads GTSNPN; CDR2 reads SVGIG (reference sequence). V gave up 7 bases and J gave up 4 bases; unmatched junction bases: 8. The CDR3 nucleotides read TGTGCCTCGGTTACAGGGGGGAGCACCGGGGAGCTGTTTTTT. Amino acids: CASVTGGSTGELFF.

The V and J genes are TRBV14 and TRBJ1-6; D may be TRBD1 (6 bases). CDR1 and CDR2 (germline): SGHDN, FVKESK. This CDR3 is built from 15 residues. V lost 1 base and J 7 bases, leaving 11 bases between the germline ends. CDR3 nucleotides: TGTGCCAGCAGCCAAGTGGCAAGGGGGAATTCACCCCTCCACTTT. Translating gives CASSQVARGNSPLHF.

V gene TRBV7-2 combines with J gene TRBJ1-5; perhaps TRBD1 as D (6 bases). Germline V gives CDR1 SGHTA, CDR2 FQGNSA. Trimming took off 4 bases at V and 0 bases at J, with 13 bases between the two ends. The CDR3 has 16 residues. CDR3 bases: TGTGCCAGCAGCTCGAGGGGGGGTGTTAGCAATCAGCCCCAGCATTTT. Translated, it gives CASSSRGGVSNQPQHF. Supplemented by reference TRBV7-2 and TRBJ1-5, the full variable domain reads GAGVSQSPSNKVTEKGKDVELRCDPISGHTALYWYRQSLGQGLEFLIYFQGNSAPDKSGLPSDRFSAERTGGSVSTLTIQRTQQEDSAVYLCASSSRGGVSNQPQHFGDGTRLSIL.

The rearrangement joins TRBV18 to TRBJ1-3, with D perhaps TRBD1 (6 bases). Germline V gene lookup returns CDR1 KGHSH and CDR2 LQKENI. This CDR3 spans 15 amino acids. The V and J ends lost 1 base and 2 bases respectively, with 9 bases between them. CDR3 amino acids: CASSPQTGPGNTIYF. The CDR3 DNA follows: TGTGCCAGCTCACCACAAACAGGGCCTGGAAACACCATATATTTT.

This clone was observed a few times. The chain joins TRBV6-1 to TRBJ1-2; D may be TRBD1 (6 bases). This CDR3 contains 12 residues. V gave up 6 bases and J gave up 8 bases, with 13 bases separating them. The germline CDR1 and CDR2 sequences are MNHNS and SASEGT. CDR3 bases: TGTGCCAGCAGGACAGGTGCTCAAGGCTACACCTTC. The encoded protein is CASRTGAQGYTF.

V and J are TRBV19 and TRBJ1-1; D is possibly TRBD1 (6 bases). V dropped 8 bases and J dropped 4 bases, with 23 bases sitting between them. The germline V gene has CDR1 LNHDA and CDR2 SQIVND (reference sequence). CDR3 size: 16 residues. The CDR3 is CASAGTVHRAFTEAFF. DNA for the CDR3: TGTGCCAGTGCCGGTACGGTGCACAGGGCCTTCACTGAAGCTTTCTTT.

This rearrangement joins TRBV18 to TRBJ2-2; the D gene is possibly TRBD2 (6 bases). CDR3 length: 17 residues. V was clipped by 3 bases and J by 1 base, with 15 bases between them. Germline values: CDR1 KGHSH, CDR2 LQKENI. The CDR3, as DNA: TGTGCCAGCTCACCCCGGTCGAATAGCGGGAACACCGGGGAGCTGTTTTTT. Amino acid sequence: CASSPRSNSGNTGELFF.

The genes are TRBV5-6 and TRBJ1-5; D gene ambiguous. The V end lost 2 bases, the J end lost 9 bases, and 12 bases lay between the germline ends. This CDR3 has 13 residues. Germline CDR1 SGHDT, CDR2 YYEEEE. In nucleotides, the CDR3 is TGTGCCAGCAGCTTTGGACTGACCTGGCCCCAGCATTTT. It translates to CASSFGLTWPQHF.

The chain is built from TRBV9 and TRBJ2-3; 10 nucleotides line up with TRBD1. Germline CDR1 SGDLS, CDR2 YYNGEE. The CDR3 extends over 16 amino acids. V trimming: 1 base; J trimming: 2 bases; junction bases outside the gene matches: 4. The CDR3 here is CASSVSGTGDTDTQYF. As DNA, the CDR3 is TGTGCCAGCAGCGTATCCGGGACAGGGGACACAGATACGCAGTATTTT.

The V call is TRBV7-6, the J call TRBJ2-5; the D gene is possibly TRBD1 (7 bases). TRBJ2-7 explains the end of the DNA better; the J call may be wrong. Germline CDR1 SGHVS, CDR2 FNYEAQ. The CDR3 is 14 residues long. The CDR3 DNA reads TGTGCCAGCAGCTCTTTGACAGGGAGGTACGAGCAGTACTTC. Its translation: CASSSLTGRYEQYF.

V usage is TRBV21-1 and J usage is TRBJ1-1. TRBV21-1 counts as a pseudogene. This CDR3 is built from 14 residues. CDR3 bases: TGTGCCAGCAGCAATGGGGAGTCGGTGGCCGGAGCTTTCTTT. Amino acid sequence: CASSNGESVAGAFF.

J is TRBJ2-6 and V is TRBV19; 9 bases are shared with TRBD1. The CDR3 runs to 15 residues. V was pared by 10 bases and J by 3 bases, with 7 bases of the junction left unmatched. Germline CDR1 reads LNHDA; CDR2 reads SQIVND (reference sequence). The CDR3 nucleotides are TGTGCCATCCCGGGACAGGGCAATGGGGCCAACGTCCTGACTTTC. This encodes CAIPGQGNGANVLTF.

The V call is TRBV6-4, the J call TRBJ1-1; no definite D call. There are 14 residues in the CDR3. Germline CDR1 is MRHNA and CDR2 is SNTAGT. Trimming removed 7 bases from V and 5 bases from J, with 17 bases in between. In DNA, the CDR3 is TGTGCCAGCACCCTGGACTCGCGGTCGACTGAAGCTTTCTTT. This codes for CASTLDSRSTEAFF.

The chain joins TRBV5-1 to TRBJ2-1; 11 bases match TRBD2. The CDR3 extends over 15 amino acids. The germline V gene has CDR1 SGHRS and CDR2 YFSETQ. V trimming: 4 bases; J trimming: 6 bases; junction bases outside the gene matches: 6. DNA of the CDR3: TGCGCCAGCAGCATGACTAGCGGGAATCTCAATGAGCAGTTCTTC. Amino acids: CASSMTSGNLNEQFF. The whole variable domain, remainder taken from reference TRBV5-1 and TRBJ2-1, is KAGVTQTPRYLIKTRGQQVTLSCSPISGHRSVSWYQQTPGQGLQFLFEYFSETQRNKGNFPGRFSGRQFSNSRSEMNVSTLELGDSALYLCASSMTSGNLNEQFFGPGTRLTVL.

The J gene is TRBJ2-7, the V gene TRBV7-8; tentatively, D is TRBD2 (6 bases). Germline V CDR1 and CDR2: SGHVS, FQNEAQ. CDR3 length: 14 residues. V was cut by 3 bases and J by 0 bases, with 9 bases left in between. Here the CDR3 reads CASSFAGISYEQYF. DNA for the CDR3: TGTGCCAGCAGCTTCGCGGGAATCTCCTACGAGCAGTACTTC. Using reference TRBV7-8 and TRBJ2-7 for the parts outside the CDR3, the full variable domain is GAGVSQSPRYKVAKRGQDVALRCDPISGHVSLFWYQQALGQGPEFLTYFQNEAQLDKSGLPSDRFFAERPEGSVSTLKIQRTQQEDSAVYLCASSFAGISYEQYFGPGTRLTVT.

V usage is TRBV6-6 and J usage is TRBJ1-2; unclear D gene. This CDR3 region has 15 residues. CDR1 MNHNY and CDR2 SVGAGI come from the germline V gene (reference sequence). The V gene lost 7 bases and the J gene lost 2 bases, with 17 bases spanning the gap. CDR3 DNA: TGTGCCAGCACCCTCCCTGGGGAGGGAAACTATGGCTACACCTTC. Protein: CASTLPGEGNYGYTF.

This clone has only one observation. The chain couples TRBV9 to TRBJ2-7; TRBD1 might be the D (6 bases). V was clipped by 0 bases and J by 6 bases, with 13 bases between them. This CDR3 region has 14 residues. Germline V gives CDR1 SGDLS, CDR2 YYNGEE. Here the CDR3 reads CASSVAQQGPEQYF. The CDR3 DNA reads TGTGCCAGCAGCGTAGCCCAACAGGGCCCCGAGCAGTACTTC.